This T cell receptor (beta chain) stems from a study of spatial heterogeneity in lung cancer. Whole-study context: Researchers sequenced follow-up PBMC samples if they had them, and these came a median of about 22 months after resection. Beta-chain sequences were consistently detected more often than alpha-chain sequences. Whole-study results and caveats: At tumor resection, ubiquitous expanded TCRs were detected in blood more often than later.

A single record per CDR3 protein comes from TCRdb applying MiXCR to the 5' RACE reads. Of around 20,000 distinct CDR3 sequences listed, 8.5% to 10% are singletons. This clonotype was counted at least ten times. Its antigen is still unknown. The time point denotes: blood at routine non-recurrence follow-up after resection. The sequenced material consisted of unsorted whole RNA from tumor, nontumor lung or frozen PBMC. Trimming took 2 bases from V and 4 from J, leaving 5 bases between them. Germline V gives CDR1 SGHDN, CDR2 FVKESK. The CDR3 spans 13 residues. Sequenced material: PBMCs, taken at follow-up. The clonotype comes from a male donor with early-stage non-small cell lung cancer. The chain is built from TRBV14 and TRBJ2-2; D call uncertain. The CDR3 coding sequence is TGTGCCAGCAGCCAATACAGCACCGGGGAGCTGTTTTTT. Translation: CASSQYSTGELFF.